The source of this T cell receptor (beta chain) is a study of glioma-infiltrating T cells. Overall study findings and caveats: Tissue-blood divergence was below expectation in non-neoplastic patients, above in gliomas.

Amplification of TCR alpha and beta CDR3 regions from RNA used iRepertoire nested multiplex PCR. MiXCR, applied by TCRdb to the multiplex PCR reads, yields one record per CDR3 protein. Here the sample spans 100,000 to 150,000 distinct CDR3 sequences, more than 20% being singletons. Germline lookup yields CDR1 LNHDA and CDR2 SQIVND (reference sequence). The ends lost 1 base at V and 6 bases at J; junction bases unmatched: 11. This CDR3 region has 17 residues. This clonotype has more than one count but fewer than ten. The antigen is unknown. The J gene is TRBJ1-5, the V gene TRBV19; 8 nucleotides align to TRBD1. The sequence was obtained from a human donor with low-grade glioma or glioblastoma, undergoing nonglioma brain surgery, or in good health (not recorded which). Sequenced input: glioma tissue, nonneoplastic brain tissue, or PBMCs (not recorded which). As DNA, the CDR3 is TGTGCCAGTAGTATAGTCCCCCAGGCAGGGGGCGGTCAGCCCCAGCATTTT. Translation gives CASSIVPQAGGGQPQHF.